Described below is a single TCR beta chain sequence and its context. These data originate in a study of blood T cell repertoires in COVID-19. Overall study context: Sources were T cells, B-cell-depleted T cells, or PBMCs; the material itself was cDNA or gDNA.

The assay was immunoSEQ multiplex PCR, and TCRdb's table has in-frame clones only and misses some. The data show approximately 220,000 clones, around 82% seen once. Recruitment covered about two dozen US areas and drew participants whose ages spanned roughly 18 to 95 years. Cohort placement rested on clinical history that participants reported themselves. The clonotype comes from a woman between 40 and 55 years old who had been exposed to COVID-19. Sequenced: PBMCs or T cells enriched from blood (not recorded which).

The CDR3: CASSFSSYNEQFF. In nucleotides, the CDR3 is TGTGCCAGCAGTTTCAGCTCCTACAATGAGCAGTTCTTC. The genes are TRBV27 and TRBJ2-1, with D unresolved. CDR1 MNHEY and CDR2 SMNVEV come from the germline V gene (reference sequence). The CDR3 spans 13 residues. Trimming took 3 bases from V and 0 from J, leaving 3 bases between them.